This T cell receptor (beta chain) was sequenced in a study of control samples from healthy donors and cancer patients. Data came from immunoSEQ multiplex PCR; TCRdb stores just in-frame clones and leaves some out. The table lists 70,000 to 100,000 clones, 80% to 90% of them singletons. The sequencing sample was made of PBMCs. This clonotype originated in a woman between 55 and 75 years old with head and neck cancer.

CDR3 loop: CAWIRGTSGANVLTF. The DNA for the CDR3 is TGTGCCTGGATCCGGGGGACCTCTGGGGCCAACGTCCTGACTTTC. The rearrangement links TRBV30 to TRBJ2-6; D may be TRBD2 (6 bases). The CDR3 is 15 residues long. Trimming took 4 bases from V and 0 from J, leaving 10 bases between them. Germline CDR1 GTSNPN, CDR2 SVGIG (reference sequence).